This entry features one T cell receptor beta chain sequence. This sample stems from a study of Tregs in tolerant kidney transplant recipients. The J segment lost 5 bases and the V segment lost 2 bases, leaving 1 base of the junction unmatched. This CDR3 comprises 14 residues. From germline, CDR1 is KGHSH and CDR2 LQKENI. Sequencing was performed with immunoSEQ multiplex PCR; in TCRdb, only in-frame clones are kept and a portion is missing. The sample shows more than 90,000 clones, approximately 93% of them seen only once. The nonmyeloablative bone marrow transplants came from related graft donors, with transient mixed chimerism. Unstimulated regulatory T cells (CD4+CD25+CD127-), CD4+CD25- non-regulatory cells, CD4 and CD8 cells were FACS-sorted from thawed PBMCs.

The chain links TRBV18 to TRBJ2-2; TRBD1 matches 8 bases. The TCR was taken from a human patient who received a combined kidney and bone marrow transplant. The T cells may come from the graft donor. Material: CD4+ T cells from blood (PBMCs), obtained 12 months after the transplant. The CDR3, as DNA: TGTGCCAGCTCACCAACAGGGGGAACCGGGGAGCTGTTTTTT. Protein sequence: CASSPTGGTGELFF.